This T cell receptor beta chain came from a study of blood T cell repertoires in COVID-19. Study background: Researchers got acute and convalescent COVID-19 samples from the United States, Italy and Spain. The analysed material was cDNA or gDNA that came from T cells, B-cell-depleted T cells, or PBMCs.

Per the study methods: Estimation of nucleated cell counts relied on the amplification of reference gene primers. Clones were sequenced by immunoSEQ multiplex PCR, and TCRdb holds only the in-frame ones, with some missing. That table gives V, J and clone size, and the DNA gave D and trimming. The sample has about 150,000 clones, around four fifths seen once. The CDR3 is 15 residues long. V lost 7 bases, J lost 4 bases, and 11 bases stayed unmatched. Germline lookup yields CDR1 MNHEY and CDR2 SMNVEV (reference sequence). The chain links TRBV27 to TRBJ2-7; TRBD1 aligns across 9 bases. Sequencing was done on a sample of peripheral blood. The receptor comes from a man aged 65-85 years who had recovered from COVID-19. CDR3 DNA: TGTGCCAGCACCCGCTCCGGGACAGGGTTATACGAGCAGTACTTC. Translation gives CASTRSGTGLYEQYF.